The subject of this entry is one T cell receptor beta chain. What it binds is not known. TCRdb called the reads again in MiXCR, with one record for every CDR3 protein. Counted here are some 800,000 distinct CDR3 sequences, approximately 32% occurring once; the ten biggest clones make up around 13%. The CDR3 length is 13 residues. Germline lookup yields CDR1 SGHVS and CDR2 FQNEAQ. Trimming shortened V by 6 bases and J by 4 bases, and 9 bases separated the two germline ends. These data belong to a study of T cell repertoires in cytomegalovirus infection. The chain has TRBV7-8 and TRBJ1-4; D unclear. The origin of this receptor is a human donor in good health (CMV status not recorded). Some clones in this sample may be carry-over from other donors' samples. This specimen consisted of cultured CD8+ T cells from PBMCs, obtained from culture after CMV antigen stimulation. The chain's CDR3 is CASSRFFNEKLFF. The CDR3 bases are TGTGCCAGCAGTCGTTTCTTTAATGAAAAACTGTTTTTT.